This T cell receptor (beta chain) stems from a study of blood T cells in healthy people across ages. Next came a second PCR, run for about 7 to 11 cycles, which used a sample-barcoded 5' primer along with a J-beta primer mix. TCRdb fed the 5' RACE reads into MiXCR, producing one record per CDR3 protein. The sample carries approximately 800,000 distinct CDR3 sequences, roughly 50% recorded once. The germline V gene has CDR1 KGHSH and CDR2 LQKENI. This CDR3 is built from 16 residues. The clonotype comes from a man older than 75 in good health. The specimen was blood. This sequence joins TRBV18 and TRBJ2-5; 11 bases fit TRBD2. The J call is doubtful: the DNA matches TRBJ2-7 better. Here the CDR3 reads CASSPPSGRVTYEQYF. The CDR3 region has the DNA TGTGCCAGCTCACCACCTAGCGGGAGGGTGACCTACGAGCAGTACTTC.